This passage covers 2 T cell receptor beta chains from one sample sequenced in a study of blood T cell repertoires in COVID-19. Using immunoSEQ multiplex PCR, the repertoire was profiled, and TCRdb retains in-frame clones only, with some absent. The sample carries fewer than 350,000 clones, 89% recorded once. Specimen: PBMCs or T cells enriched from blood (not recorded which). These receptors originate from a man aged 60-69 years who had recovered from COVID-19.

This clone was seen once. The rearrangement uses TRBV29-1 and TRBJ2-7; D possibly corresponds to TRBD2 (6 bases). The CDR3 totals 13 residues. The germline V and J ends were trimmed by 7 bases and 4 bases, with 17 bases remaining between them. Germline V gene lookup returns CDR1 SQVTM and CDR2 ANQGSEA. Here the CDR3 DNA reads TGCAGCGGGGGGTCGGGAGAGGGGTACGAGCAGTACTTC. Its protein is CSGGSGEGYEQYF.

This clone was counted a single time. This chain links TRBV24-1 with TRBJ2-2, with TRBD1 identical over 8 bases. CDR1 is KGHDR and CDR2 is SFDVKD in the germline V gene. V shed 2 bases and J 5 bases; nucleotides not matched to a gene: 6. The CDR3 runs 16 residues. The CDR3, as DNA: TGTGCCACCAGTGATTCCGGACAGGGAGGAACCGGGGAGCTGTTTTTT. It yields the protein CATSDSGQGGTGELFF.